The sequence of this T cell receptor (beta chain) was determined in a study of CXCR3-negative and CXCR3-positive naive CD8 T cells. Whole-study results and caveats: Comparably high diversity was seen in both naive subsets, and much lower diversity in memory CD8+ cells.

Germline values: CDR1 SGDLS, CDR2 YYNGEE. This CDR3 contains 16 residues. With UMI labels, 5' RACE was used to prepare the TRB cDNA libraries. For each CDR3 protein, TCRdb gives one entry from its re-call of the 5' RACE reads, without DNA. This sample lists 5,500 to 6,000 distinct CDR3 sequences; its ten largest clones have over 1.5%. By frequency, this clonotype is medium-sized. The antigen is undetermined. Sequencing was performed on naive CXCR3- CD8+ T cells from blood. Subset meaning: CD45RO-CCR7+CD27+CD95- naive CD8+ T cells lacking CXCR3 (TNR3-). The rearrangement joins TRBV9 to TRBJ2-5; TCRdb reports TRBD1, a call that lacks DNA to check it against. This receptor was obtained from a human donor in good health. Some clones in this sample may be carry-over from other donors' samples. CDR3 sequence: CASSEGAHQSQETQYF.